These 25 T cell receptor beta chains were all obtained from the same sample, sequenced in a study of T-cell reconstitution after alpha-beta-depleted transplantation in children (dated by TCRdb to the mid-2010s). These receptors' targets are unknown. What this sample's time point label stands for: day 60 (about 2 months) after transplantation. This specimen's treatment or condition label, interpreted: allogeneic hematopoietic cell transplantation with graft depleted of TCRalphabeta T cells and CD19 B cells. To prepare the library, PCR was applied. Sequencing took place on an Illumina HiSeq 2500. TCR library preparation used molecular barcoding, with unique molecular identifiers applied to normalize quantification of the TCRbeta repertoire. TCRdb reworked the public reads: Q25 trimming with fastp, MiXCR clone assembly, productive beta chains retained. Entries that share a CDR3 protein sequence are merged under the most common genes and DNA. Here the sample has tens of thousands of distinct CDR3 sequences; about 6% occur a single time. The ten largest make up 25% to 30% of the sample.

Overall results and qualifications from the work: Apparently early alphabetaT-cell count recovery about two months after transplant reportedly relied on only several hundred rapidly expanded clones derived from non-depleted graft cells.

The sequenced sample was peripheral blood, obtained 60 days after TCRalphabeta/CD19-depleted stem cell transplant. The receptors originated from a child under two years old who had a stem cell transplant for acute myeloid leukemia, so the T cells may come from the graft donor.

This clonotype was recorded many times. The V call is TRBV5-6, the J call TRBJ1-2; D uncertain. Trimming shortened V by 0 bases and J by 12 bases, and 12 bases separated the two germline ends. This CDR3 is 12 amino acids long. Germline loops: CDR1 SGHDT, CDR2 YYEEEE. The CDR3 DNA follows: TGTGCCAGCAGCTTGGAGCATACTGGAGACACCTTC. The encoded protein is CASSLEHTGDTF. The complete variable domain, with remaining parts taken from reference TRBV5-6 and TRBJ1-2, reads DAGVTQSPTHLIKTRGQQVTLRCSPKSGHDTVSWYQQALGQGPQFIFQYYEEEERQRGNFPDRFSGHQFPNYSSELNVNALLLGDSALYLCASSLEHTGDTFGSGTRLTVV.

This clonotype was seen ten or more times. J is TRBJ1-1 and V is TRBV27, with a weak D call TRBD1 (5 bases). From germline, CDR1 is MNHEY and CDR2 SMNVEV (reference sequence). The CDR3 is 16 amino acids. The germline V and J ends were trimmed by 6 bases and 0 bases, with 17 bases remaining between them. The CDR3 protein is CASSPGLKPVNTEAFF. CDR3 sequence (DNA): TGTGCCAGCAGCCCGGGACTCAAGCCCGTGAACACTGAAGCTTTCTTT.

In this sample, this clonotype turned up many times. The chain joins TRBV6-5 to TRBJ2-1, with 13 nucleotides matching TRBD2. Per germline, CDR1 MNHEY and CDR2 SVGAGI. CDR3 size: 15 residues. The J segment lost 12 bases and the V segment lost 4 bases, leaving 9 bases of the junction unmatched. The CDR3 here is CASSSGTSGVQGQFF. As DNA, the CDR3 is TGTGCCAGCAGTTCCGGGACTAGCGGGGTTCAGGGGCAGTTCTTC.

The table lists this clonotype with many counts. For the CDR3, the DNA is TGTGCCAGCAGCCAAGAATTGACGGGGGGCAATGAGCAGTTCTTC. Translating it yields CASSQELTGGNEQFF. The genes are TRBV4-2 and TRBJ2-1, with 7 bases lining up with TRBD2. Germline V gene lookup returns CDR1 LGHNA and CDR2 YNFKEQ. CDR3 length equals 15 residues. Trimming at V came to 0 bases and at J to 6 bases, leaving 5 bases not matched to a gene.

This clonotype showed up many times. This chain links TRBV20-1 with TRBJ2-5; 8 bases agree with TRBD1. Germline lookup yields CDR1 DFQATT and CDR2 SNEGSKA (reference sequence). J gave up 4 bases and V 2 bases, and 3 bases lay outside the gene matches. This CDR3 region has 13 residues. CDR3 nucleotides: TGCAGTGCTAGACAGGGGGCGGGAGAGACCCAGTACTTC. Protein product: CSARQGAGETQYF.

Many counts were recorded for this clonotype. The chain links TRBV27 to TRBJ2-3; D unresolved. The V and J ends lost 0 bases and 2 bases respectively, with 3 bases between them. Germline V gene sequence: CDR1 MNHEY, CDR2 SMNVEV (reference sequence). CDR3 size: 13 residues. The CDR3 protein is CASSLSITDTQYF. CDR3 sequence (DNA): TGTGCCAGCAGTTTATCTATCACAGATACGCAGTATTTT.

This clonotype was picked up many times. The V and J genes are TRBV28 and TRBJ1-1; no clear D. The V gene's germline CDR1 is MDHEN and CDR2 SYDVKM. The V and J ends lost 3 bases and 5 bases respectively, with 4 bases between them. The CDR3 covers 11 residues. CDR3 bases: TGTGCCAGCAGTTTCCGGACTGAAGCTTTCTTT. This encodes CASSFRTEAFF.

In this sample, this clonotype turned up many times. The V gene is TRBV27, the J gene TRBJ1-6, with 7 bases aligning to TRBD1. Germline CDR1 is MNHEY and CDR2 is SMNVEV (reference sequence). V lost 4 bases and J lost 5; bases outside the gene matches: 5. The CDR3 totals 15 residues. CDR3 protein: CASSYFGTDNSPLHF. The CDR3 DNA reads TGTGCCAGCAGTTATTTCGGGACAGATAATTCACCCCTCCACTTT.

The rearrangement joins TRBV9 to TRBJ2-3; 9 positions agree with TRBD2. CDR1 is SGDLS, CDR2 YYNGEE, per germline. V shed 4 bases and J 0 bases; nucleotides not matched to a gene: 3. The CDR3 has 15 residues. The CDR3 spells CASSPSGASTDTQYF. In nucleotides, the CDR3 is TGTGCCAGCAGCCCTAGCGGGGCGAGCACAGATACGCAGTATTTT.

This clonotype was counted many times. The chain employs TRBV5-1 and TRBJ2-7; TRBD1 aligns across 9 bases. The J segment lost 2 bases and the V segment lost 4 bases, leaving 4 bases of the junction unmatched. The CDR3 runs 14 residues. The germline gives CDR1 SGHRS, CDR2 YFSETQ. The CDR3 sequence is CASSAGTGTYEQYF. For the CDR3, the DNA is TGCGCCAGCAGCGCCGGGACAGGGACCTACGAGCAGTACTTC.

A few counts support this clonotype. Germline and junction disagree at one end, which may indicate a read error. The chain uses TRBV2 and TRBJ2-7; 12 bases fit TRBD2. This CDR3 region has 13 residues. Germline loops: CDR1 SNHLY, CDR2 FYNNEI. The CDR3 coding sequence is TGTGCCAGGGGACTAGCGGGCTCCTCCGAGCAGTACTTC. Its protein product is CARGLAGSSEQYF.

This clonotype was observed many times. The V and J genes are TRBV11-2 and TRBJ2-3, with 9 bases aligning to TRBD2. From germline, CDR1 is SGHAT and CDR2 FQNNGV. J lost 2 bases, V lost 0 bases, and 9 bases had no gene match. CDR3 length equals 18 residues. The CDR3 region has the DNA TGTGCCAGCAGCTTAGAGTACCAAGCGGGGGGATTCACAGATACGCAGTATTTT. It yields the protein CASSLEYQAGGFTDTQYF.

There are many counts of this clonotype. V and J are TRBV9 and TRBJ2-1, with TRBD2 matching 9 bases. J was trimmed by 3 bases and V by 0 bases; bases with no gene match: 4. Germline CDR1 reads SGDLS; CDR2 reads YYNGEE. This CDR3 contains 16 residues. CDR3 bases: TGTGCCAGCAGCGTAGATAGCGGGGGCCGCTACAATGAGCAGTTCTTC. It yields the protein CASSVDSGGRYNEQFF.

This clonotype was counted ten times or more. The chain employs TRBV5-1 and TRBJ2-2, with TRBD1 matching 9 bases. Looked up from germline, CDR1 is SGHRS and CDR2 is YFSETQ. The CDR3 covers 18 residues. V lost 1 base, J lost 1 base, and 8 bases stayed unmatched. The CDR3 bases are TGCGCCAGCAGCTTGATCGGGACAGGGTCGATGAACACCGGGGAGCTGTTTTTT. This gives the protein CASSLIGTGSMNTGELFF.

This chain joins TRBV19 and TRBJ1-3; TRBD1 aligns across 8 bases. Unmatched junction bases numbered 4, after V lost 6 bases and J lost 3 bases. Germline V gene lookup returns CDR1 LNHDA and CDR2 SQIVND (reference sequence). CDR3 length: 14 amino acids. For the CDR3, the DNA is TGTGCCAGTAGGCGACAGGGGAGTGGAAACACCATATATTTT. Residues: CASRRQGSGNTIYF.

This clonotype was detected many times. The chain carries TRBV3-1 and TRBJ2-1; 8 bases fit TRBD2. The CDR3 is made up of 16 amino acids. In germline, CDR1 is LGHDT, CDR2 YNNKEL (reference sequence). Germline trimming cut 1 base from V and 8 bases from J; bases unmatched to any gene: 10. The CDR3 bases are TGTGCCAGCAGCCAAGGTCGGGGGGGCCCGGTCGATGAGCAGTTCTTC. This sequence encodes CASSQGRGGPVDEQFF.

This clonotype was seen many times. CDR3 DNA sequence: TGTGCCACCAGTTCCAGACAGGGGGCCCCCACAGATACGCAGTATTTT. This gives the protein CATSSRQGAPTDTQYF. The rearrangement uses TRBV24-1 and TRBJ2-3; TRBD1 agrees at 10 bases. From germline, CDR1 is KGHDR and CDR2 SFDVKD. Trimming at V came to 6 bases and at J to 2 bases, leaving 7 bases not matched to a gene. This CDR3 region has 16 residues.

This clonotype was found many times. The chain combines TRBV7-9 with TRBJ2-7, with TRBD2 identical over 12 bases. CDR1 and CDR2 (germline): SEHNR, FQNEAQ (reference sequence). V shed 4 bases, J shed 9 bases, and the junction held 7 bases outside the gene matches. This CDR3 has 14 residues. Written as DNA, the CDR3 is TGTGCCAGCAGCTCCTTGACTAGCGGGAGTACGCAGTACTTC. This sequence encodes CASSSLTSGSTQYF.

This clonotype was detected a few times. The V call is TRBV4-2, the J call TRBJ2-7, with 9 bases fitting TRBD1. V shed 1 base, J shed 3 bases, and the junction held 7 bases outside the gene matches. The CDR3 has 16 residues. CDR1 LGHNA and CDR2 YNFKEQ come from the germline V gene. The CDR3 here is CASSQGDWTGDYEQYF. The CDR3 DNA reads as TGTGCCAGCAGCCAAGGGGATTGGACAGGGGACTACGAGCAGTACTTC.

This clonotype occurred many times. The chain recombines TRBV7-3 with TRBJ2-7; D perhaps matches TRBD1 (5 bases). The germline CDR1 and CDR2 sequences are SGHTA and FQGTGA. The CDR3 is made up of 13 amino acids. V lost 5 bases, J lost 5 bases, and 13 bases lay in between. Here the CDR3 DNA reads TGTGCCAGCAGCCTGACAGACTTCCACGAGCAGTACTTC. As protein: CASSLTDFHEQYF.

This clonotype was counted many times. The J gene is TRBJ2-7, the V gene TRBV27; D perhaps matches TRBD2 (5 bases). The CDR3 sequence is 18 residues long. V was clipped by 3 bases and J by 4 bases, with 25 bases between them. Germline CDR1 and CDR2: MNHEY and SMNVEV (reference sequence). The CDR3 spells CASSLHQSQASLAYEQYF. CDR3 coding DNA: TGTGCCAGCAGTTTGCACCAATCCCAGGCTAGCCTGGCGTACGAGCAGTACTTC.

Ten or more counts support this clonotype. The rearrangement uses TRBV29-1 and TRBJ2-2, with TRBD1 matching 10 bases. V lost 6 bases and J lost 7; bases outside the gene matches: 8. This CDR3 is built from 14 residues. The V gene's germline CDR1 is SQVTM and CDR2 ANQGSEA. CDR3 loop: CSVPGTGVSGELFF. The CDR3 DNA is TGCAGCGTGCCCGGGACAGGGGTGAGCGGGGAGCTGTTTTTT.

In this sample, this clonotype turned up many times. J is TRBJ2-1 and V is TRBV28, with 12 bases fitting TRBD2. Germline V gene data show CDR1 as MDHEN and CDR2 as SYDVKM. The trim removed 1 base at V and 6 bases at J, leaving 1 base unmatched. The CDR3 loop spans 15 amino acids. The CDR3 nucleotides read TGTGCCAGCAGTTTATCGACTAGCGGGAGCAATGAGCAGTTCTTC. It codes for CASSLSTSGSNEQFF.

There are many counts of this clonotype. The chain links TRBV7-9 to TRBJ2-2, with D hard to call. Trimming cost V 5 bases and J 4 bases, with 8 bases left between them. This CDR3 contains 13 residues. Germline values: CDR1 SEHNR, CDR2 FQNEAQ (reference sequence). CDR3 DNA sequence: TGTGCCAGCAGCCCTTGGTCCACCGGGGAGCTGTTTTTT. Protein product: CASSPWSTGELFF. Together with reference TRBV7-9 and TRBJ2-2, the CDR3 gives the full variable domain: DTGVSQNPRHKITKRGQNVTFRCDPISEHNRLYWYRQTLGQGPEFLTYFQNEAQLEKSRLLSDRFSAERPKGSFSTLEIQRTEQGDSAMYLCASSPWSTGELFFGEGSRLTVL.

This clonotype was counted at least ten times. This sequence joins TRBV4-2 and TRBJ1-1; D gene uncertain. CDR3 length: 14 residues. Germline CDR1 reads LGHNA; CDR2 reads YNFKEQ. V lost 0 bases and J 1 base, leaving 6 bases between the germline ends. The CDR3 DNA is TGTGCCAGCAGCCAAGATCAACCGAACACTGAAGCTTTCTTT. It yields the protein CASSQDQPNTEAFF.